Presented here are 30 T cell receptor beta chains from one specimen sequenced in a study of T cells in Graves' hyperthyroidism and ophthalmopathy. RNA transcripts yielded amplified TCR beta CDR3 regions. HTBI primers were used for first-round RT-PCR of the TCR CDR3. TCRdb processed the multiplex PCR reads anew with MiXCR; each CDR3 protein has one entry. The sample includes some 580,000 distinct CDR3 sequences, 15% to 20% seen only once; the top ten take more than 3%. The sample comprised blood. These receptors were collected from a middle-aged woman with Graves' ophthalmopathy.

CDR3 sequence: CASSFGLAGATPYYNEQFF. Written as DNA, the CDR3 is TGTGCCAGCAGCTTCGGACTAGCGGGAGCAACCCCGTACTACAATGAGCAGTTCTTC. The chain couples TRBV11-2 to TRBJ2-1, with 13 bases matching TRBD2. Germline V lookup: CDR1 SGHAT, CDR2 FQNNGV. J lost 3 bases, V lost 3 bases, and 11 bases had no gene match. The CDR3 contains 19 residues. Looking up the rest from reference TRBV11-2 and TRBJ2-1 gives the full variable domain: EAGVAQSPRYKIIEKRQSVAFWCNPISGHATLYWYQQILGQGPKLLIQFQNNGVVDDSQLPKDRFSAERLKGVDSTLKIQPAKLEDSAVYLCASSFGLAGATPYYNEQFFGPGTRLTVL.

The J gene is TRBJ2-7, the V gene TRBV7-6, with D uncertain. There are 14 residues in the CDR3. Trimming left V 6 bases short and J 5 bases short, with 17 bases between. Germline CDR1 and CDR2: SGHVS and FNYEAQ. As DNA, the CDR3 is TGTGCCAGCAGTCACACCGGGCCCCCGAACGAGCAGTACTTC. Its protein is CASSHTGPPNEQYF.

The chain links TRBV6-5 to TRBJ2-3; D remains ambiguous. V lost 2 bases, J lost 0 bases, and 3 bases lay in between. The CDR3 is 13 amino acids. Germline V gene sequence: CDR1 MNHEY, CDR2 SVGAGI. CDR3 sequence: CASSYKSTDTQYF. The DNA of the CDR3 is TGTGCCAGCAGTTACAAGAGCACAGATACGCAGTATTTT.

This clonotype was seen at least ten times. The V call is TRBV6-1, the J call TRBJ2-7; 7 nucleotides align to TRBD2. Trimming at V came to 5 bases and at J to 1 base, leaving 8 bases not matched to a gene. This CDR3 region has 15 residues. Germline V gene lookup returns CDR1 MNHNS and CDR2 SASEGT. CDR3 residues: CASSFAGVLSYEQYF. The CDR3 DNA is TGTGCCAGCAGTTTCGCGGGAGTGCTGTCCTACGAGCAGTACTTC.

Here the CDR3 reads CASSPQRAHSAETQYF. CDR3 bases: TGTGCCAGCAGCCCCCAACGGGCCCATTCCGCGGAGACCCAGTACTTC. The chain is built from TRBV27 and TRBJ2-5; D ambiguous. CDR1 is MNHEY and CDR2 is SMNVEV in the germline V gene (reference sequence). This CDR3 region has 16 residues. V lost 6 bases and J lost 5, with 22 bases in between.

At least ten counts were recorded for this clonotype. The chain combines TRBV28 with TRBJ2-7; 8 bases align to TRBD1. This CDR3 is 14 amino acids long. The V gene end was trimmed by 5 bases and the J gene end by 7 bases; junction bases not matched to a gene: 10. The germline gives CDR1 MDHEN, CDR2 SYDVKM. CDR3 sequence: CASSPGQGLGEQYF. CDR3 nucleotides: TGTGCCAGCAGTCCCGGACAGGGTCTGGGGGAGCAGTACTTC. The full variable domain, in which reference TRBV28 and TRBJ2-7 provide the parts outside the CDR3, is DVKVTQSSRYLVKRTGEKVFLECVQDMDHENMFWYRQDPGLGLRLIYFSYDVKMKEKGDIPEGYSVSREKKERFSLILESASTNQTSMYLCASSPGQGLGEQYFGPGTRLTVT.

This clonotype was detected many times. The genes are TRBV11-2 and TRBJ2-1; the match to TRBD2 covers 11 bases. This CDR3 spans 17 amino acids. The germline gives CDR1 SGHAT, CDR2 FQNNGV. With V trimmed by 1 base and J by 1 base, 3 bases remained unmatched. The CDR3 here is CASSLGSGRASYNEQFF. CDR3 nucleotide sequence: TGTGCCAGCAGCTTAGGTAGCGGGAGGGCGTCCTACAATGAGCAGTTCTTC.

The chain's CDR3 is CSAKVSNEQFF. The CDR3 DNA is TGCAGCGCCAAGGTGAGCAATGAGCAGTTCTTC. J is TRBJ2-1 and V is TRBV29-1; D gene ambiguous. Germline assignment: CDR1 SQVTM and CDR2 ANQGSEA. This CDR3 is 11 amino acids long. V was shortened by 7 bases and J by 6 bases, with 10 bases between the two germline ends.

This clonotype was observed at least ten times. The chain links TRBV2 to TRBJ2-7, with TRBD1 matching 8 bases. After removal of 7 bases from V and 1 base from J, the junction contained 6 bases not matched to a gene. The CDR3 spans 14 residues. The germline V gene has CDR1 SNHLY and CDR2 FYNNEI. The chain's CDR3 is CASTVGQGSYEQYF. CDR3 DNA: TGTGCCAGCACCGTAGGACAGGGATCCTACGAGCAGTACTTC.

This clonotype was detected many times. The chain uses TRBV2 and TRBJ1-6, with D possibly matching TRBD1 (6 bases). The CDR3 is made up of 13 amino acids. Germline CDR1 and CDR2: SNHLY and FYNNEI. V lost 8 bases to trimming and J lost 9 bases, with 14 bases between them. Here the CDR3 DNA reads TGTGCCAGCCGACAGGACAGAGGTTCACCCCTCCACTTT. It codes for CASRQDRGSPLHF.

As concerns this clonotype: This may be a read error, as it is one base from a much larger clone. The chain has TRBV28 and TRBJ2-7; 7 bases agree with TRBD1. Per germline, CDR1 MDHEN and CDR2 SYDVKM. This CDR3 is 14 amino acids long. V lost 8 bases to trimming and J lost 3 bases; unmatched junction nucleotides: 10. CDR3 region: CASLTQGLRYEQYF. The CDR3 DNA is TGTGCCAGCCTAACACAGGGGCTTCGCTACGAGCAGTACTTC.

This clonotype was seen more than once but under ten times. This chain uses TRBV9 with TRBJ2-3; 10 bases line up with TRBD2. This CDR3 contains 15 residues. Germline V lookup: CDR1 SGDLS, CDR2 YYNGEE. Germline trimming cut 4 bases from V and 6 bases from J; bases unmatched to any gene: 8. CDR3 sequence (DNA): TGTGCCAGCAGCCCTCGAGCGGGAGGGCCGGATACGCAGTATTTT. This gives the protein CASSPRAGGPDTQYF. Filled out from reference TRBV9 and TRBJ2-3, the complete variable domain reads DSGVTQTPKHLITATGQRVTLRCSPRSGDLSVYWYQQSLDQGLQFLIQYYNGEERAKGNILERFSAQQFPDLHSELNLSSLELGDSALYFCASSPRAGGPDTQYFGPGTRLTVL.

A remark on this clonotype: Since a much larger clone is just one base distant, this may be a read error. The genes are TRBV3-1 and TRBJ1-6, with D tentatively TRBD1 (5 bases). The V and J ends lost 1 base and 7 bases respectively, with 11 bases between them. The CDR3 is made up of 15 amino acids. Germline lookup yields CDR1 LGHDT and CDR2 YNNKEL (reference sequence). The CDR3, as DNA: TGTGCCAGCAGCCAAGCGGGACGGCTCAATTCACCCCTCCACTTT. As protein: CASSQAGRLNSPLHF.

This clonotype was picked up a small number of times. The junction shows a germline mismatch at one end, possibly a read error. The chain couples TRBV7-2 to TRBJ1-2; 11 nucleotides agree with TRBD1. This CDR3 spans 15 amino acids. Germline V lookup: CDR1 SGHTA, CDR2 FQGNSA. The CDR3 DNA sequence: TGCGCCAGCAGCCCCCTGGGGACAGGGGGGGATGGCTACACCTTC. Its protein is CASSPLGTGGDGYTF.

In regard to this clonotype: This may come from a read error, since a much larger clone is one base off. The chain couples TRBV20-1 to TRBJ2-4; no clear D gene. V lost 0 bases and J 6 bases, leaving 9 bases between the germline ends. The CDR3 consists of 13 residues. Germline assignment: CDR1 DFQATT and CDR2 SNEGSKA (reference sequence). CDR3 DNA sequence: TGCAGTGCTAGAGATGGCGAGAGAAACATTCAGTACTTC. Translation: CSARDGERNIQYF.

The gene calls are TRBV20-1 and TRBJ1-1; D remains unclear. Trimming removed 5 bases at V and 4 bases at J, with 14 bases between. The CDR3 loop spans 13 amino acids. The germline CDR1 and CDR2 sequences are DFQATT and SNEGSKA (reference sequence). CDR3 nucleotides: TGCAGTGCTCTACCCGACTTGGCCACTGAAGCTTTCTTT. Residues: CSALPDLATEAFF.

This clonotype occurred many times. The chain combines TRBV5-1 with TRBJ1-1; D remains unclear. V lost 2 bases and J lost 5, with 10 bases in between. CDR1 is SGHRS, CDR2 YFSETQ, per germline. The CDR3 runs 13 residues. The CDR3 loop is CASSLMDGTEAFF. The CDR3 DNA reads TGCGCCAGCAGCTTAATGGATGGGACTGAAGCTTTCTTT.

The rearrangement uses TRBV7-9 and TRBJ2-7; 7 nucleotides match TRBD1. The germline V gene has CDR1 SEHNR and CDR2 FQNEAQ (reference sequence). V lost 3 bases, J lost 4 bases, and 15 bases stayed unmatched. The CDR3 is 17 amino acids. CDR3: CASSLQTGTVVGYEQYF. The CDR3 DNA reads TGTGCCAGCAGCTTGCAGACCGGGACAGTTGTGGGTTACGAGCAGTACTTC.

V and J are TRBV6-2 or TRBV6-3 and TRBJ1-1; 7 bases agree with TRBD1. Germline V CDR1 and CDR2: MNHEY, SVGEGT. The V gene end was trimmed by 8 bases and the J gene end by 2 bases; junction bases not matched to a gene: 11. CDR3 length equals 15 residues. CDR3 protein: CASSPLGQTNTEAFF. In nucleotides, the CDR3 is TGTGCCAGCTCACCATTGGGACAGACCAACACTGAAGCTTTCTTT.

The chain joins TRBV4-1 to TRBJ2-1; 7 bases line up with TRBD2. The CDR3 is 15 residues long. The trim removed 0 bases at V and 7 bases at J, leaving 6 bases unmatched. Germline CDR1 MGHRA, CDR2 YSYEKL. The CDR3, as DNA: TGCGCCAGCAGCCAAGATATACTAGCGAGAAATGAGCAGTTCTTC. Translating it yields CASSQDILARNEQFF.

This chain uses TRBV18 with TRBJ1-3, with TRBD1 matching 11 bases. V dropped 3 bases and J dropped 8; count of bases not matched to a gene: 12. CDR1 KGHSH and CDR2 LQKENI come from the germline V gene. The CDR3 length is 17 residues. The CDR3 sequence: CASSPLGQGAKGDTIYF. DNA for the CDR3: TGTGCCAGCTCACCCCTAGGACAGGGGGCGAAAGGAGACACCATATATTTT.

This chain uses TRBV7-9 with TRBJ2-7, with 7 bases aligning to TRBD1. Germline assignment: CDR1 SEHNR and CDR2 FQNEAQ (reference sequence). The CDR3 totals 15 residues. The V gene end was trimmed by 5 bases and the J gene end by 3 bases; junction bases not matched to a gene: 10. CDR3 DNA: TGTGCCAGCAGCCTCGACAGGGAGAACGACTACGAGCAGTACTTC. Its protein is CASSLDRENDYEQYF.

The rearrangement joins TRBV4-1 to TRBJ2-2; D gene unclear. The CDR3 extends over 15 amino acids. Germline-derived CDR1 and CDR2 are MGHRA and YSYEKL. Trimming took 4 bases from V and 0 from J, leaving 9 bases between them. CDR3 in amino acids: CASSPPEPNTGELFF. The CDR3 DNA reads TGCGCCAGCAGCCCCCCAGAGCCGAACACCGGGGAGCTGTTTTTT.

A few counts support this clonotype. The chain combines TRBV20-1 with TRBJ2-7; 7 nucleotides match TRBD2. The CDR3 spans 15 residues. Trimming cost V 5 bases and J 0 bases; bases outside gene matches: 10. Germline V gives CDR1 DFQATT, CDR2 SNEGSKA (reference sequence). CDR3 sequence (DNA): TGCAGTGCTGAAACATCCGGGGGGAGCTCCTACGAGCAGTACTTC. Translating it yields CSAETSGGSSYEQYF.

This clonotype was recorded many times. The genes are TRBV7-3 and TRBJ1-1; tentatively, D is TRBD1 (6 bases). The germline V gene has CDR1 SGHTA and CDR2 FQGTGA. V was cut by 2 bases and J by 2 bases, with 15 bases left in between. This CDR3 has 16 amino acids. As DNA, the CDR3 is TGTGCCAGCAGCTTATTAGGGGGGATAGGAAACACTGAAGCTTTCTTT. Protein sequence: CASSLLGGIGNTEAFF. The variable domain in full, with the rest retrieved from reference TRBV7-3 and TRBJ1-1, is GAGVSQTPSNKVTEKGKYVELRCDPISGHTALYWYRQSLGQGPEFLIYFQGTGAADDSGLPNDRFFAVRPEGSVSTLKIQRTERGDSAVYLCASSLLGGIGNTEAFFGQGTRLTVV.

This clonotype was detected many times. CDR3 DNA sequence: TGTGCTACTCCCCCGGGAGGGGCGGTAGGTGAGCAGTTCTTC. This encodes CATPPGGAVGEQFF. The chain has TRBV30 and TRBJ2-1; 8 nucleotides align to TRBD2. CDR3 size: 14 residues. Looked up from germline, CDR1 is GTSNPN and CDR2 is SVGIG (reference sequence).

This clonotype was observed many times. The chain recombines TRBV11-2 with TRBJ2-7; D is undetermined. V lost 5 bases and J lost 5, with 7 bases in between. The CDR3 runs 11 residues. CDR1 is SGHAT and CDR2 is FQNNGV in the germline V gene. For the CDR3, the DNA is TGTGCCAGCAGCATGGGGAACGAGCAGTACTTC. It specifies CASSMGNEQYF.

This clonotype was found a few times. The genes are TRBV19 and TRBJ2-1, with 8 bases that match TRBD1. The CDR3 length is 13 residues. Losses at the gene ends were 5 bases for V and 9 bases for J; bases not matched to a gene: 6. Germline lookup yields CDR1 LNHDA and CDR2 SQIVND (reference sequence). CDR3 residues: CASSVGQGGEQFF. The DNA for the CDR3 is TGTGCCAGTAGTGTCGGACAGGGCGGTGAGCAGTTCTTC.

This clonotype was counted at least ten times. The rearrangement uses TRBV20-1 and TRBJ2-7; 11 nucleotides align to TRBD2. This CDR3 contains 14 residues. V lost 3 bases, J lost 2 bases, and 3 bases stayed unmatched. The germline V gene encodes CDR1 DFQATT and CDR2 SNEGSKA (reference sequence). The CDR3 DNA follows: TGCAGTGCTAGGGGGACTAGCGGCACCTACGAGCAGTACTTC. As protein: CSARGTSGTYEQYF.

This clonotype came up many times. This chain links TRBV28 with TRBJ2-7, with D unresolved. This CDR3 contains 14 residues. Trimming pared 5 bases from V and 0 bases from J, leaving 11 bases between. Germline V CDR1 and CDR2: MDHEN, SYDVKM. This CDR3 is CASSVPGHSYEQYF. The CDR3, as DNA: TGTGCCAGCAGTGTTCCCGGGCACTCCTACGAGCAGTACTTC.